The rows below give T cell receptor beta chains drawn from one sample of a study of blood T cell repertoires in COVID-19. The table came from immunoSEQ multiplex PCR; TCRdb's copy has only in-frame clones and leaves some out. Of around 180,000 clones listed, over 80% are singletons. The sequenced material came from peripheral blood. The receptors originated from a woman aged 25 to 45 with acute or convalescent COVID-19. Each CDR3 is given with its conserved first and last residue. D genes are given only for firm matches. The size field is filled for only some rows; it gives once, few, many or a size class.

clone_size j_call d_call v_call cdr3_aa cdr3_nt
once TRBJ1-3 NA TRBV5-1 CASSLGVAGERLSGNTIYF TGCGCCAGCAGCTTGGGGGTCGCAGGGGAGAGACTCTCTGGAAACACCATATATTTT
NA TRBJ1-4 NA TRBV6-5 CASSSRPNEKLFF TGTGCCAGCAGTTCCAGGCCTAATGAAAAACTGTTTTTT
NA TRBJ1-5 NA TRBV7-8 CASSSTGLDQPQHF TGTGCCAGCAGCTCTACAGGGTTGGATCAGCCCCAGCATTTT
many TRBJ1-2 NA TRBV24-1 CATSAGRQDYNYGYTF TGTGCCACCAGTGCCGGGAGGCAGGATTATAACTATGGCTACACCTTC
NA TRBJ2-7 NA TRBV7-9 CASSFRRAYEQYF TGTGCCAGCAGCTTTAGGAGGGCCTACGAGCAGTACTTC
NA TRBJ1-1 NA TRBV19 CASTGWSIDTEAFF TGTGCCAGTACCGGGTGGTCAATTGACACTGAAGCTTTCTTT
NA TRBJ1-6 TRBD1 TRBV14 CASSQQTGYNSPLHF TGTGCCAGCAGCCAACAGACAGGGTATAATTCACCCCTCCACTTT
NA TRBJ1-1 NA TRBV27 CASSLTSGHVTGEAFF TGTGCCAGCAGTTTGACCTCAGGGCACGTTACGGGTGAAGCTTTCTTT
NA TRBJ2-7 NA TRBV4-1 CASSRTGDYEQYF TGCGCCAGCAGCAGGACGGGGGACTACGAGCAGTACTTC
NA TRBJ2-1 NA TRBV9 CASSVPGTYNEQFF TGTGCCAGCAGCGTTCCAGGAACATACAATGAGCAGTTCTTC
NA TRBJ2-3 NA TRBV5-1 CASSLRQDPTDTQYF TGCGCCAGCAGCTTGCGACAGGACCCCACAGATACGCAGTATTTT
NA TRBJ2-2 NA TRBV28 CASRGGALGAGELFF TGTGCCAGCAGAGGGGGGGCCCTAGGTGCCGGGGAGCTGTTTTTT
NA TRBJ1-4 TRBD1 TRBV28 CASRGATGEGEKLFF TGTGCCAGCAGGGGGGCGACAGGGGAGGGTGAAAAACTGTTTTTT
NA TRBJ1-1 NA TRBV5-5 CASNPHTTEAFF TGTGCCAGCAACCCACACACGACTGAAGCTTTCTTT
NA TRBJ1-1 NA TRBV7-9 CASSLGIIGTKAFF TGTGCCAGCAGCTTAGGGATCATCGGGACAAAAGCTTTCTTT
NA TRBJ2-7 TRBD2 TRBV27 CASRDYSSSYEQYF TGTGCCAGCCGGGACTACTCGAGCTCCTACGAGCAGTACTTC
NA TRBJ2-4 TRBD2 TRBV13 CASSSRERERFKNIQYF TGTGCCAGCAGCTCCAGGGAGCGGGAGAGATTCAAAAACATTCAGTACTTC
NA TRBJ2-5 TRBD1 TRBV28 CASSPDGQGASETQYF TGTGCCAGCAGTCCGGATGGACAGGGGGCATCGGAGACCCAGTACTTC
NA TRBJ1-1 NA TRBV7-2 CASSLRGLNTEAFF TGTGCCAGCAGCTTAAGGGGACTCAACACTGAAGCTTTCTTT
NA TRBJ1-2 TRBD1 TRBV7-9 CASSSRGPGGYGYTF TGTGCCAGCAGCTCGAGGGGGCCAGGGGGCTATGGCTACACCTTC
NA TRBJ2-7 TRBD2 TRBV2 CASTPTTSGRSHEQYF TGTGCCAGCACCCCTACGACTAGCGGGAGGTCCCACGAGCAGTACTTC
NA TRBJ1-2 TRBD1 TRBV7-8 CASRGGVDGYTF TGTGCCAGCAGAGGGGGCGTAGATGGCTACACCTTC